This paragraph reports one T cell receptor (beta chain). As yet, its antigen is unknown. The data were produced by immunoSEQ multiplex PCR, yet TCRdb's version contains in-frame clones alone and is incomplete. The table has just over 5,000 clones, about 92% seen once. This record belongs to a study of brain T cells in children with intractable seizures. Notes on the study in general: Pre- and post-surgery blood differed in depth, so pre-surgery absences may be undersampling. Each case's top public CDR3 resembled known HCMV, EBV or influenza A CDR3s.

Looked up from germline, CDR1 is SEHNR and CDR2 is FQNEAQ (reference sequence). Trimming at V came to 3 bases and at J to 2 bases, leaving 4 bases not matched to a gene. The CDR3 covers 14 residues. Only cases whose brain tissue showed the highest T cell transcript signatures were sequenced. The receptor comes from a boy under three years old with focal cortical dysplasia and intractable seizures. V usage is TRBV7-9 and J usage is TRBJ2-7; 7 bases fit TRBD2. Source: resected brain tissue, taken at surgery. CDR3 nucleotides: TGTGCCAGCAGCTTCCCTAGCGGCCCCTACGAGCAGTACTTC. This codes for CASSFPSGPYEQYF. Filled out from reference TRBV7-9 and TRBJ2-7, the complete variable domain reads DTGVSQNPRHKITKRGQNVTFRCDPISEHNRLYWYRQTLGQGPEFLTYFQNEAQLEKSRLLSDRFSAERPKGSFSTLEIQRTEQGDSAMYLCASSFPSGPYEQYFGPGTRLTVT.